This T cell receptor beta chain was sequenced for a study of Tregs in tolerant kidney transplant recipients. Assay: immunoSEQ multiplex PCR; the TCRdb copy retains only in-frame clones and omits some. The sample records fewer than 150,000 clones, about 91% being singletons. CD4+CD25+CD127- Tregs, CD4+CD25- non-Tregs, CD4 and CD8 cells were sorted. The V gene's germline CDR1 is LNHDA and CDR2 SQIVND (reference sequence). The CDR3 is 15 amino acids. V lost 9 bases to trimming and J lost 7 bases; unmatched junction nucleotides: 15. A word on this clone: Its antigen is unknown.

The study's findings and limits: No direct test of biological reproducibility was done here. Activated donor B cell expansion appeared to reveal the most relevant donor-specific TCRbeta repertoire.

The rearrangement joins TRBV19 to TRBJ2-1, with TRBD2 matching 7 bases. Sequencing used CD4+ T cells from blood. The origin of this receptor is a human donor in good health. CDR3 in amino acids: CASSRLAGAGNEQFF. In nucleotides, the CDR3 is TGTGCCAGCTCCCGGCTCGCGGGAGCAGGGAATGAGCAGTTCTTC.